The 19 T cell receptor beta chains reported below all come from one sample, sequenced in a study of T cell responses to AZD1222 COVID-19 vaccine. Some clones are missing from TCRdb's copy, which holds only in-frame ones; the method was immunoSEQ multiplex PCR. The repertoire includes tens of thousands of clones, 85% to 95% of them detected once, and over 4.5% sits in the top ten. The input for sequencing was peripheral blood, taken on day 0 of AZD1222 vaccination. These receptors were obtained from an adult in good health.

The chain has TRBV5-1 and TRBJ1-1; perhaps TRBD1 as D (6 bases). Germline CDR1 SGHRS, CDR2 YFSETQ. The CDR3 extends over 14 amino acids. The V end was cut by 3 bases, the J end by 6 bases, with 15 bases between. In DNA form, the CDR3 reads TGCGCCAGCAGCTCACAGGGTACCCCCTCTGAAGCTTTCTTT. Its protein is CASSSQGTPSEAFF.

The chain links TRBV7-3 to TRBJ2-1; D possibly corresponds to TRBD1 (6 bases). Per the germline V gene, CDR1 is SGHTA and CDR2 is FQGTGA. The CDR3 is made up of 15 amino acids. V lost 4 bases to trimming and J lost 4 bases, with 14 bases between them. CDR3: CASSSQGPMYNEQFF. The CDR3, as DNA: TGTGCCAGCAGCTCACAGGGTCCGATGTACAATGAGCAGTTCTTC.

This chain links TRBV20-1 with TRBJ1-5; a possible D gene is TRBD1 (5 bases). In germline, CDR1 is DFQATT, CDR2 SNEGSKA (reference sequence). Deletions cut 3 bases from V and 5 bases from J, with 14 bases between. This CDR3 has 14 residues. The CDR3 nucleotides read TGCAGTGCTAGTGCGGCTTCAGGGCATCAGCCCCAGCATTTT. Amino acid sequence: CSASAASGHQPQHF.

In DNA, the CDR3 is TGTGCCAGCAGCTTGCTGAGACAGCCCTCAGGTGGGTTCTTC. It is translated as CASSLLRQPSGGFF. The V gene is TRBV5-6, the J gene TRBJ2-1, with D possibly matching TRBD1 (5 bases). This CDR3 is built from 14 residues. Germline CDR1 is SGHDT and CDR2 is YYEEEE. V shed 1 base and J shed 15 bases, with 20 bases lying between them.

This chain's CDR3 is CASSGTSGSNEQFF. In nucleotides, the CDR3 is TGTGCCAGCAGCGGGACTAGCGGTTCCAATGAGCAGTTCTTC. This chain links TRBV3-1 (or the pseudogene TRBV3-2) with TRBJ2-1, with 11 bases identical to TRBD2. CDR3 length: 14 residues. From germline, CDR1 is LGHDT and CDR2 YNNKEL (reference sequence). V shed 5 bases, J shed 6 bases, and the junction held 3 bases outside the gene matches.

The rearrangement joins TRBV5-6 to TRBJ1-2; 12 nucleotides line up with TRBD1. V was pared by 2 bases and J by 4 bases, with 6 bases of the junction left unmatched. Germline assignment: CDR1 SGHDT and CDR2 YYEEEE. The CDR3 has 16 residues. The CDR3 DNA follows: TGTGCCAGCAGCTTACCTCCGGGACAGGGGGCCTATGGCTACACCTTC. Protein product: CASSLPPGQGAYGYTF.

The rearrangement links TRBV5-1 to TRBJ2-5; a possible D gene is TRBD2 (5 bases). The V end lost 4 bases, the J end lost 6 bases, and 16 bases lay between the germline ends. This CDR3 spans 14 amino acids. Germline V gives CDR1 SGHRS, CDR2 YFSETQ. In DNA, the CDR3 is TGCGCCAGCAGCCAGAACGGGGAGTGGAAGACCCAGTACTTC. Encoded protein: CASSQNGEWKTQYF.

V is TRBV6-1 and J is TRBJ1-1; 7 bases align to TRBD1. Germline lookup yields CDR1 MNHNS and CDR2 SASEGT. The CDR3 is made up of 14 amino acids. After removal of 2 bases from V and 11 bases from J, the junction contained 11 bases not matched to a gene. The CDR3 DNA is TGTGCCAGCAGTGAAAAGGGGGCTGGTTTTAGGGCTTTCTTT. Translated: CASSEKGAGFRAFF.

The chain combines TRBV21-1 with TRBJ1-2; the listed D gene, TRBD1, was not tested against the DNA. TRBV21-1 is flagged as a pseudogene. The CDR3 has 16 amino acids. CDR3 protein: CASSGLDRPPDYGYTF. The CDR3 DNA is TGTGCCAGCAGCGGCCTCGACAGGCCGCCTGACTATGGCTACACCTTC.

V gene TRBV12-3 or TRBV12-4 combines with J gene TRBJ2-2, with D unclear. The CDR3 has 13 amino acids. V gave up 6 bases and J gave up 6 bases, with 11 bases separating them. The CDR3 sequence is CASSQGRPGELFF. As DNA, the CDR3 is TGTGCCAGCAGCCAAGGACGCCCCGGGGAGCTGTTTTTT.

The chain links TRBV27 to TRBJ1-6; no definite D call. The CDR3 sequence is 17 residues long. The V end was cut by 2 bases, the J end by 0 bases, with 11 bases between. Germline V gene sequence: CDR1 MNHEY, CDR2 SMNVEV (reference sequence). CDR3 nucleotides: TGTGCCAGCAGTTTAAGGGCAGCACGCTCCTATAATTCACCCCTCCACTTT. It translates to CASSLRAARSYNSPLHF.

J is TRBJ1-1 and V is TRBV5-4; 9 nucleotides align to TRBD1. V lost 2 bases, J lost 3 bases, and 2 bases stayed unmatched. CDR1 is SGHNT, CDR2 YYREEE, per germline (reference sequence). The CDR3 runs to 14 residues. CDR3 residues: CASSFDRGYTEAFF. DNA for the CDR3: TGTGCCAGCAGCTTCGACAGGGGGTACACTGAAGCTTTCTTT.

This sequence joins TRBV5-4 and TRBJ2-3; 13 bases agree with TRBD2. The CDR3 has 16 amino acids. The J segment lost 5 bases and the V segment lost 2 bases, leaving 5 bases of the junction unmatched. Germline CDR1 SGHNT, CDR2 YYREEE (reference sequence). The CDR3 region is CASSLLAGGPGDTQYF. Written as DNA, the CDR3 is TGTGCCAGCAGCTTACTAGCGGGGGGGCCGGGAGATACGCAGTATTTT. The whole variable domain, filled in from reference TRBV5-4 and TRBJ2-3, reads ETGVTQSPTHLIKTRGQQVTLRCSSQSGHNTVSWYQQALGQGPQFIFQYYREEENGRGNFPPRFSGLQFPNYSSELNVNALELDDSALYLCASSLLAGGPGDTQYFGPGTRLTVL.

This sequence joins TRBV2 and TRBJ2-1; no clear D. V lost 7 bases and J lost 9, with 10 bases in between. CDR3 size: 11 residues. Looked up from germline, CDR1 is SNHLY and CDR2 is FYNNEI. The DNA for the CDR3 is TGTGCCAGCACCCGAGAGTTTGAGCAGTTCTTC. The encoded protein is CASTREFEQFF.

J is TRBJ1-5 and V is TRBV6-5, with 8 bases aligning to TRBD1. Germline V gene sequence: CDR1 MNHEY, CDR2 SVGAGI. The CDR3 loop spans 14 amino acids. Trimming removed 5 bases from V and 4 bases from J; junction bases left unmatched: 4. In nucleotides, the CDR3 is TGTGCCAGCAGTCAGGGGGCCACGAATCAGCCCCAGCATTTT. Protein sequence: CASSQGATNQPQHF.

The chain recombines TRBV7-9 with TRBJ2-2; D perhaps matches TRBD1 (6 bases). CDR3 length: 15 amino acids. Trimming left V 4 bases short and J 1 base short, with 10 bases between. From germline, CDR1 is SEHNR and CDR2 FQNEAQ (reference sequence). The CDR3 bases are TGTGCCAGCAGCTCTGGACAGAGGAACACCGGGGAGCTGTTTTTT. Translated: CASSSGQRNTGELFF.

The gene calls are TRBV10-1 and TRBJ1-1; D unresolved. The CDR3 runs to 14 residues. Between the trimmed V and J ends, which lost 0 bases and 1 base, there was a span of 6 bases. In germline, CDR1 is WNHNN, CDR2 SYGVQD (reference sequence). CDR3 protein: CASSESPGNTEAFF. The DNA of the CDR3 is TGCGCCAGCAGTGAGTCCCCAGGGAACACTGAAGCTTTCTTT.

This clone appeared once. V usage is TRBV28 and J usage is TRBJ2-7, with 10 bases lining up with TRBD1. The CDR3 runs to 15 residues. J lost 3 bases, V lost 7 bases, and 9 bases had no gene match. Per the germline V gene, CDR1 is MDHEN and CDR2 is SYDVKM. The CDR3 DNA reads as TGTGCCAGCACCCAAATCGGACAGGGGGGCTACGAGCAGTACTTC. Protein: CASTQIGQGGYEQYF.

The chain employs TRBV5-6 and TRBJ1-3, with TRBD1 matching 8 bases. J was trimmed by 9 bases and V by 3 bases; bases with no gene match: 8. CDR1 is SGHDT, CDR2 YYEEEE, per germline. This CDR3 is built from 14 residues. CDR3 amino acids: CASSYDRGPGTIYF. CDR3 nucleotide sequence: TGTGCCAGCAGCTACGACAGGGGTCCAGGCACCATATATTTT.